One T cell receptor beta chain is described in this entry. The method was immunoSEQ multiplex PCR; TCRdb's version includes in-frame clones alone and lacks a portion of them. The table has some 400,000 clones, 81% seen once. CDR1 is SNHLY, CDR2 FYNNEI, per germline. There are 16 residues in the CDR3. The ends lost 3 bases at V and 4 bases at J; junction bases unmatched: 8. These data come from a study of blood T cell repertoires in COVID-19. V gene TRBV2 combines with J gene TRBJ1-2, with TRBD1 identical over 10 bases. The receptor's source is a human donor with acute or convalescent COVID-19. The donor label of this sample is uncertain. Sequenced: peripheral blood. The CDR3 nucleotides read TGTGCCAGCAGTGAGTTTCCCGGACAGGGGGTCTATGGCTACACCTTC. It codes for CASSEFPGQGVYGYTF. Full variable domain (remainder filled in from reference TRBV2 and TRBJ1-2): EPEVTQTPSHQVTQMGQEVILRCVPISNHLYFYWYRQILGQKVEFLVSFYNNEISEKSEIFDDQFSVERPDGSNFTLKIRSTKLEDSAMYFCASSEFPGQGVYGYTFGSGTRLTVV.